This TCR beta chain was captured by sequencing in a study of post-analysis software for immune sequencing data (dated by TCRdb to the mid-2010s). Describing the broader study: Relapsing-remitting, secondary progressive and progressive-relapsing multiple sclerosis were recorded as disease courses, and subtype annotation was lacking for some patients. The patient repertoires were set against about eleven previously published healthy control repertoires from donors whose ages ranged from about 6 to 26 years. A subset of samples was prepared in parallel using single-end sample barcoding, then pooled and co-amplified after Illumina adapter ligation. What the authors observed across the whole study: The control group was slightly older than the multiple sclerosis patient group. Significantly higher frequencies in patients than in controls were found for five or six TRBV segments, including TRBV5-6, TRBV5-1 and TRBV20-1. When samples were clustered directly using the F measure, samples prepared in the same batch co-clustered strongly, which prompted a batch-effect correction. Multiple sclerosis patients had significantly lower normalized Chao1 diversity than controls, a result that suggests substantial peripheral T-cell clonal expansion.

CDR1 is given as DFQATT and CDR2 as SNEGSKA, both from the germline V gene (reference sequence). Including the terminal cysteine and phenylalanine, the CDR3 comprises 14 residues. Only CDR3 DNA is held: 42 bases, read in frame from base 1. The germline V end is reduced by 8 bases and the J end by 5 bases; junction bases left unmatched: 11. The time point tag for this specimen amounts to: second blood draw from one MS patient after hematopoietic stem cell transplantation. To demonstrate the VDJtools post-analysis software, TCR beta repertoires were profiled from the peripheral blood of more than ten young patients with multiple sclerosis. The multiple sclerosis patients were children and adolescents ranging in age from roughly 6 to 15 years. Libraries were made using PCR. The sequencer listed for this sample is Illumina HiSeq 2500. To reduce PCR and sequencing biases, unique molecular identifiers were incorporated into the TCR beta cDNA libraries. Approximately 500,000 cDNA molecules were obtained per 1 to 10 million input T cells, so each molecule approximated one T cell. Patient libraries were prepared and sequenced with the same protocol used for the earlier healthy control dataset. Samples belonging to the same batch were prepared together, multiplexed and sequenced on a shared HiSeq lane. In the original analysis: Raw barcoded reads were processed with MIGEC, discarding single-read molecular identifier groups before consensus assembly and CDR3 extraction. VDJtools was used for post-analysis of the clonotype tables, with diversity normalized by down-sampling every dataset to the smallest sample size. To correct batch-related cross-sample contamination, repertoire overlap clustering matched CDR3 amino acid sequences but not nucleotide sequences. Using fastp trimming at Q25 and MiXCR clonotype assembly, TCRdb reanalyzed the public sequencing data and kept in-frame beta chains. CDR3 protein duplicates are merged, each entry listing the most common genes and DNA. It is TCRdb's table, rather than the study itself, that gives the V and J calls and clone size. For this sample the table gives 150,000 to 200,000 distinct CDR3 sequences, of which 35% to 40% were detected only once. The ten largest clones add up to roughly 28% of the sample.

Concerning this clonotype itself: Its target antigen remains unknown. No much larger clonotype is one base removed from it; base qualities were not supplied.

The TCR comes from a girl aged 5-17 years with multiple sclerosis. Donor details come from another sample of the same person, matched by shared clones. The chain is encoded by TRBV20-1 joined to TRBJ2-1, and 8 junction bases match TRBD2. This sample comprised blood, obtained after autologous hematopoietic stem cell transplantation. The CDR3 is CSPLGGGGNNEQFF. In nucleotide form, the sequence is TGCAGTCCCCTCGGGGGGGGCGGAAACAATGAGCAGTTCTTC.